These 21 T cell receptor beta chains came from one sample sequenced in a study of blood T cell repertoires in COVID-19. Measured with immunoSEQ multiplex PCR; TCRdb has only the in-frame clones, and not every one. Counted here are 250,000 to 350,000 clones, approximately 87% occurring once; the ten biggest clones make up 4%. The specimen was peripheral blood. The receptors stem from a woman aged 50 to 60 with active or convalescent COVID-19.

The sample holds a few counts of this clone. V is TRBV15 and J is TRBJ2-6; 8 bases are a match to TRBD2. CDR1 LNHNV and CDR2 YYDKDF come from the germline V gene (reference sequence). Trimming cost V 6 bases and J 0 bases; bases outside gene matches: 4. This CDR3 is built from 16 residues. The CDR3 DNA follows: TGTGCCACCAGGTTTAGCGGGATCTCTGGGGCCAACGTCCTGACTTTC. This encodes CATRFSGISGANVLTF.

The V call is TRBV3-1 (or the pseudogene TRBV3-2), the J call TRBJ1-5; 11 positions match TRBD1. V gave up 3 bases and J gave up 2 bases; unmatched junction bases: 15. Germline CDR1 and CDR2: LGHDT and YNNKEL (reference sequence). The length of the CDR3 is 20 residues. The CDR3 reads CASSHPQDRDRGSGNQPQHF. In nucleotides, the CDR3 is TGTGCCAGCAGCCATCCCCAAGACCGGGACAGGGGGTCTGGCAATCAGCCCCAGCATTTT.

The chain carries TRBV7-9 and TRBJ1-2; no reliable D call. The germline V gene encodes CDR1 SEHNR and CDR2 FQNEAQ (reference sequence). The V and J ends lost 4 bases and 1 base respectively, with 10 bases between them. CDR3 size: 14 residues. Here the CDR3 DNA reads TGTGCCAGCAGCTCATTCGGGGATAACTATGGCTACACCTTC. Protein product: CASSSFGDNYGYTF.

This sequence joins TRBV18 and TRBJ1-1; D gene ambiguous. Germline CDR1 KGHSH, CDR2 LQKENI. The CDR3 loop spans 16 amino acids. The germline V and J ends were trimmed by 1 base and 0 bases, with 12 bases remaining between them. CDR3: CASSPQEKVLNTEAFF. The DNA of the CDR3 is TGTGCCAGCTCACCACAGGAGAAGGTCCTGAACACTGAAGCTTTCTTT.

CDR3: CASSRTGLAGPKETQYF. In DNA, the CDR3 is TGTGCCAGCAGTCGAACCGGACTAGCGGGCCCTAAAGAGACCCAGTACTTC. The chain links TRBV6-4 to TRBJ2-5, with 11 bases matching TRBD2. This CDR3 region has 17 residues. V gave up 5 bases and J gave up 3 bases; unmatched junction bases: 11. From germline, CDR1 is MRHNA and CDR2 SNTAGT.

The chain is built from TRBV6-6 and TRBJ2-1; 9 nucleotides line up with TRBD2. Germline lookup yields CDR1 MNHNY and CDR2 SVGAGI (reference sequence). The CDR3 extends over 13 amino acids. V gave up 8 bases and J gave up 8 bases; unmatched junction bases: 7. The CDR3 DNA follows: TGTGCCAGCCGGCGGGAGGGCCTGTATGAGCAGTTCTTC. This codes for CASRREGLYEQFF.

The chain combines TRBV21-1 with TRBJ1-4; the table's D gene call, TRBD1, was not cross checked with the DNA. TRBV21-1 counts as a pseudogene. The CDR3 covers 17 residues. CDR3: CASGRKFRDSINEKLFF. The DNA for the CDR3 is TGTGCCAGCGGACGGAAGTTCCGGGACAGCATTAATGAAAAACTGTTTTTT.

CDR3 sequence: CASSPPGRTGTGELFF. The DNA for the CDR3 is TGTGCCAGCAGTCCGCCGGGGAGAACGGGGACCGGGGAGCTGTTTTTT. The chain recombines TRBV3-1 (or the pseudogene TRBV3-2) with TRBJ2-2, with D possibly TRBD2 on 5 matching bases. The CDR3 contains 16 residues. V lost 6 bases, J lost 5 bases, and 19 bases lay in between. CDR1 and CDR2 from the germline V gene are LGHDT and YNNKEL (reference sequence).

The chain has TRBV7-6 and TRBJ2-3; 8 bases map to TRBD2. V dropped 1 base and J dropped 4; count of bases not matched to a gene: 1. Germline V gives CDR1 SGHVS, CDR2 FNYEAQ. CDR3 length equals 14 residues. In nucleotides, the CDR3 is TGTGCCAGCAGCTTAGGAGCGGGAGCAGATACGCAGTATTTT. Protein: CASSLGAGADTQYF.

CDR3 coding DNA: TGTGCCAGCTCACCACCGGGACTCCGGAACACCGGGGAGCTGTTTTTT. Residues: CASSPPGLRNTGELFF. The J gene is TRBJ2-2, the V gene TRBV18; D perhaps matches TRBD2 (6 bases). The germline V gene has CDR1 KGHSH and CDR2 LQKENI. The CDR3 has 16 residues. With 0 bases removed from V and 1 base from J, the gap between germline ends came to 9 bases.

This rearrangement joins TRBV7-2 to TRBJ2-1; 11 bases match TRBD2. Germline-derived CDR1 and CDR2 are SGHTA and FQGNSA. Germline trimming cut 1 base from V and 7 bases from J; bases unmatched to any gene: 6. CDR3 length: 16 amino acids. CDR3 in amino acids: CASSLGIAGGRNEQFF. The DNA of the CDR3 is TGTGCCAGCAGCTTAGGAATAGCGGGGGGGCGGAATGAGCAGTTCTTC.

This chain connects TRBV28 to TRBJ1-1; no definite D call. This CDR3 region has 13 residues. V was trimmed by 8 bases and J by 1 base, leaving 11 bases between them. Germline lookup yields CDR1 MDHEN and CDR2 SYDVKM. The CDR3, as DNA: TGTGCCAGCGGTCTGGGCCAGAACACTGAAGCTTTCTTT. Translating it yields CASGLGQNTEAFF.

V and J are TRBV27 and TRBJ2-5, with D unresolved. The CDR3 has 15 amino acids. Trimming stripped 1 base from V and 1 base from J, with 10 bases between. The V gene's germline CDR1 is MNHEY and CDR2 SMNVEV (reference sequence). CDR3 nucleotides: TGTGCCAGCAGTTTATTGGGCCGGCCCCAAGAGACCCAGTACTTC. Amino acid sequence: CASSLLGRPQETQYF.

The chain recombines TRBV6-6 with TRBJ2-3, with D uncertain. Germline lookup yields CDR1 MNHNY and CDR2 SVGAGI (reference sequence). The CDR3 totals 15 residues. V lost 2 bases and J 3 bases, leaving 12 bases between the germline ends. In DNA form, the CDR3 reads TGTGCCAGCAGTTACCGAGCTGTACGGACAGATACGCAGTATTTT. Residues: CASSYRAVRTDTQYF.

The sample holds one count of this clone. This rearrangement joins TRBV19 to TRBJ1-1, with D unclear. CDR1 is LNHDA and CDR2 is SQIVND in the germline V gene (reference sequence). CDR3 length: 14 residues. Trimming took 3 bases from V and 1 from J, leaving 9 bases between them. For the CDR3, the DNA is TGTGCCAGTAGTATGAAAATGCGGAACACTGAAGCTTTCTTT. It specifies CASSMKMRNTEAFF.

This clone has just one count. The genes are TRBV3-1 (or the pseudogene TRBV3-2) and TRBJ2-3; D remains ambiguous. Germline V gene sequence: CDR1 LGHDT, CDR2 YNNKEL (reference sequence). The V end lost 1 base, the J end lost 11 bases, and 13 bases lay between the germline ends. This CDR3 has 13 residues. The chain's CDR3 is CASSQGRQDGQYF. The CDR3 DNA is TGTGCCAGCAGCCAAGGAAGGCAGGATGGGCAGTATTTT.

The gene calls are TRBV12-5 and TRBJ2-7, with D possibly matching TRBD1 (5 bases). CDR3 size: 18 residues. CDR1 is LGHNT and CDR2 is FRNRAP in the germline V gene. Trimming stripped 0 bases from V and 12 bases from J, with 30 bases between. This CDR3 is CASGLVPPNRTPGPLRYF. CDR3 DNA sequence: TGTGCTAGTGGTTTGGTCCCCCCCAACAGGACCCCAGGGCCCCTACGGTACTTC.

This sequence joins TRBV11-2 and TRBJ2-7, with D perhaps matching TRBD2 (5 bases). V lost 1 base and J 3 bases, leaving 13 bases between the germline ends. Per the germline V gene, CDR1 is SGHAT and CDR2 is FQNNGV. This CDR3 is 15 amino acids long. The CDR3 sequence: CASSLGLGDLYEQYF. The CDR3 DNA is TGTGCCAGCAGCTTAGGTCTGGGAGACCTCTACGAGCAGTACTTC.

This clone was found once. The chain joins TRBV4-3 to TRBJ1-2, with D possibly TRBD1 on 5 matching bases. V lost 0 bases and J 4 bases, leaving 12 bases between the germline ends. The germline V gene has CDR1 LGHNA and CDR2 YSLEER. This CDR3 has 15 amino acids. In DNA, the CDR3 is TGCGCCAGCAGCCAAGAACGGGGGTTCGGCTATGGCTACACCTTC. It specifies CASSQERGFGYGYTF.

The V call is TRBV30, the J call TRBJ2-7; tentatively, D is TRBD1 (7 bases). V gave up 0 bases and J gave up 0 bases, with 15 bases separating them. CDR1 is GTSNPN and CDR2 is SVGIG in the germline V gene (reference sequence). This CDR3 is 16 amino acids long. The CDR3 here is CAWSVSRGAGSYEQYF. The CDR3 DNA is TGTGCCTGGAGTGTATCCAGGGGGGCCGGCTCCTACGAGCAGTACTTC.

V gene TRBV9 combines with J gene TRBJ2-2; 10 bases agree with TRBD2. CDR1 and CDR2 from the germline V gene are SGDLS and YYNGEE. The CDR3 sequence is 20 residues long. Trimming cost V 0 bases and J 6 bases; bases outside gene matches: 17. For the CDR3, the DNA is TGTGCCAGCAGCGTAGAGTTGGCTAGCGGGAGCCCCCTTCCGCCCGGGGAGCTGTTTTTT. Encoded protein: CASSVELASGSPLPPGELFF.